This TCR beta chain was identified during a study of blood T cell repertoires in COVID-19. Study overall: From the United States, Italy and Spain came samples of acute and convalescent COVID-19. Sample material is recorded as cDNA or gDNA derived from T cells, B-cell-depleted T cells, or PBMCs.

In the original processing: Amplifying reference gene primers gave estimates of nucleated cell counts. Produced via immunoSEQ multiplex PCR; TCRdb's table is partial and in-frame only. V, J and clone size are those of that table, while D and trimming were read from the DNA. The top ten hold roughly 4.7% of the sample, which has about 120,000 clones, about nine tenths seen once. Trimming shortened V by 3 bases and J by 5 bases, and 7 bases separated the two germline ends. In germline, CDR1 is MNHEY, CDR2 SVGAGI. The length of the CDR3 is 13 residues. This chain uses TRBV6-5 with TRBJ1-4, with no clear D. The sample consisted of peripheral blood. The receptor was isolated from a man aged 35-49 years with acute or convalescent COVID-19. The CDR3 bases are TGTGCCAGCAGTTATGGAGCGAATGAAAAACTGTTTTTT. Translating gives CASSYGANEKLFF.